These 26 T cell receptor beta chains came from one sample sequenced in a study of spatial heterogeneity in lung cancer. Study-level findings and limits: One measure, the expanded intratumoral alpha and beta TCR count, tracked tumor mutation counts.

Their antigen targets remain unknown. Time point defined: sample taken at primary tumor resection. Using its own MiXCR run on the 5' RACE reads, TCRdb lists one record per CDR3 protein. Among about 6,000 distinct CDR3 sequences listed, 14% were seen once. Source: lung tumor tissue, taken at surgery. The receptors derive from a male donor with early-stage non-small cell lung cancer.

This clonotype is deemed medium-sized. Little can be read into the size of this beta chain, an off-target read in a library designed for alpha chains. The V and J genes are TRBV10-2 and TRBJ2-5; D is possibly TRBD2 (8 bases). Trimming shortened V by 10 bases and J by 1 base, and 19 bases separated the two germline ends. There are 15 residues in the CDR3. CDR1 WSHSY and CDR2 SAAADI come from the germline V gene. DNA for the CDR3: TGCGCCACCAGGGGGACTAGGGGCCCCCAAGAGACCCAGTACTTC. This encodes CATRGTRGPQETQYF.

This clonotype was seen many times. This beta chain represents an off-target read in a library built for alpha chains; its size is of limited meaning. The rearrangement links TRBV9 to TRBJ2-7; 10 positions agree with TRBD2. Losses at the gene ends were 6 bases for V and 6 bases for J; bases not matched to a gene: 6. The CDR3 loop spans 13 amino acids. Germline V lookup: CDR1 SGDLS, CDR2 YYNGEE. CDR3 bases: TGTGCCAGCAAGGCTAGCGGGAGTTTCGAGCAGTACTTC. As protein: CASKASGSFEQYF.

In this sample, this clonotype is medium-sized. Because the library targeted alpha chains, this beta chain is an off-target read whose size means little. The chain carries TRBV2 and TRBJ2-4, with D possibly being TRBD1 or TRBD2 (5 bases each). CDR1 is SNHLY and CDR2 is FYNNEI in the germline V gene. V gave up 6 bases and J gave up 5 bases, with 11 bases separating them. The CDR3 spans 13 residues. The CDR3 protein is CASSLGRENIQYF. CDR3 DNA sequence: TGTGCCAGCAGCCTGGGACGGGAAAACATTCAGTACTTC.

This clonotype has a handful of counts. In a library made to pick up alpha chains, this beta chain is a stray read with a size that means little. J is TRBJ1-5 and V is TRBV7-7; 8 bases are a match to TRBD1. The germline CDR1 and CDR2 sequences are SSHAT and FNYEAQ (reference sequence). V lost 5 bases, J lost 0 bases, and 15 bases stayed unmatched. This CDR3 has 19 residues. The CDR3 sequence is CASSPKTGATMYSNQPQHF. The CDR3 DNA follows: TGTGCCAGCAGCCCCAAGACAGGGGCGACCATGTATAGCAATCAGCCCCAGCATTTT.

This clonotype is medium-sized (0.01 to 0.1%) by share. As an off-target read in a library built for alpha chains, this beta chain has a frequency of little significance. The chain employs TRBV5-6 and TRBJ2-1; 9 nucleotides align to TRBD2. The ends lost 4 bases at V and 3 bases at J; junction bases unmatched: 5. The CDR3 totals 15 residues. CDR1 is SGHDT, CDR2 YYEEEE, per germline. CDR3 amino acids: CASSPGTSSYNEQFF. The CDR3, as DNA: TGTGCCAGCAGCCCAGGGACTAGCAGCTACAATGAGCAGTTCTTC.

This clonotype showed up many times. Because this beta chain is a stray read in a library intended to capture alpha chains, its abundance should not be given much weight. The rearrangement links TRBV28 to TRBJ2-1; 8 bases agree with TRBD2. The CDR3 length is 16 residues. Germline CDR1 and CDR2: MDHEN and SYDVKM. Germline trimming cut 6 bases from V and 0 bases from J; bases unmatched to any gene: 7. DNA of the CDR3: TGTGCCAGCAGAGGCGGGAGGCCGAGCTCCTACAATGAGCAGTTCTTC. Residues: CASRGGRPSSYNEQFF.

As for this clonotype: A library made for alpha chains picked up this beta chain off target, so its size means little. The chain recombines TRBV29-1 with TRBJ1-1; 7 nucleotides line up with TRBD1. Trimming cost V 6 bases and J 2 bases; bases outside gene matches: 6. Germline V gene data show CDR1 as SQVTM and CDR2 as ANQGSEA. The CDR3 contains 13 residues. CDR3 sequence (DNA): TGCAGCGTGAACAGGGGACCTAACACTGAAGCTTTCTTT. Translated: CSVNRGPNTEAFF.

This clonotype turned up a few times. The library was built for alpha chains, so this beta chain is an off-target read and its size means little. V is TRBV4-1 and J is TRBJ2-5; 10 nucleotides align to TRBD1. V lost 0 bases to trimming and J lost 7 bases; unmatched junction nucleotides: 8. Per the germline V gene, CDR1 is MGHRA and CDR2 is YSYEKL. CDR3 length: 16 amino acids. CDR3 in amino acids: CASSQDPRQGAGTQYF. The CDR3 nucleotides read TGCGCCAGCAGCCAAGATCCCCGACAGGGGGCCGGGACCCAGTACTTC.

This clonotype was counted a few times. This beta chain represents an off-target read in a library built for alpha chains; its size is of limited meaning. This chain connects TRBV5-1 to TRBJ2-5; D ambiguous. The CDR3 totals 14 residues. Germline V lookup: CDR1 SGHRS, CDR2 YFSETQ. Trimming took off 2 bases at V and 5 bases at J, with 13 bases between the two ends. CDR3 loop: CASSLGHRSETQYF. CDR3 bases: TGCGCCAGCAGCTTAGGTCACCGCTCGGAGACCCAGTACTTC. The variable domain in full, with the rest retrieved from reference TRBV5-1 and TRBJ2-5, is KAGVTQTPRYLIKTRGQQVTLSCSPISGHRSVSWYQQTPGQGLQFLFEYFSETQRNKGNFPGRFSGRQFSNSRSEMNVSTLELGDSALYLCASSLGHRSETQYFGPGTRLLVL.

This clonotype is labeled as medium-sized. As an off-target read in a library built for alpha chains, this beta chain has a frequency of little significance. The chain recombines TRBV4-3 with TRBJ2-5; 7 bases are a match to TRBD2. V shed 1 base and J 4 bases; nucleotides not matched to a gene: 9. The CDR3 consists of 16 residues. Germline loops: CDR1 LGHNA, CDR2 YSLEER. CDR3 loop: CASSQGKGSGGETQYF. CDR3 DNA: TGCGCCAGCAGCCAAGGGAAAGGGTCGGGGGGAGAGACCCAGTACTTC.

This clonotype counts as medium-sized (0.01 to 0.1%). Since the library was made to target alpha chains, this beta chain is a stray read and its abundance is not meaningful. The chain links TRBV18 to TRBJ1-1, with a tentative D call TRBD1 (5 bases). The CDR3 has 14 residues. The V end lost 3 bases, the J end lost 4 bases, and 12 bases lay between the germline ends. The germline V gene has CDR1 KGHSH and CDR2 LQKENI. CDR3 sequence (DNA): TGTGCCAGCTCACCGACAGACCGGCTCACTGAAGCTTTCTTT. Its translation: CASSPTDRLTEAFF.

This clonotype is medium-sized within its sample. For a library built for alpha chains, this beta chain is a stray read; little rests on its size. The chain combines TRBV6-4 with TRBJ2-3; possible D gene TRBD2, 5 bases. V was shortened by 5 bases and J by 2 bases, with 14 bases between the two germline ends. The CDR3 runs 15 residues. CDR1 is MRHNA, CDR2 SNTAGT, per germline. CDR3 DNA: TGTGCCAGCAGTCCCGGGAACCGGGACACAGATACGCAGTATTTT. Amino acid sequence: CASSPGNRDTDTQYF.

This clonotype is judged medium-sized. For a library built for alpha chains, this beta chain is a stray read; little rests on its size. V usage is TRBV5-1 and J usage is TRBJ1-1, with D maybe TRBD1 (5 bases). CDR3 length equals 16 residues. V was trimmed by 1 base and J by 0 bases, leaving 13 bases between them. Germline CDR1 is SGHRS and CDR2 is YFSETQ. The CDR3 reads CASSLSQGLMNTEAFF. DNA for the CDR3: TGCGCCAGCAGCTTGTCGCAGGGACTTATGAACACTGAAGCTTTCTTT.

This clonotype is categorized as medium-sized. Found in a library prepared for alpha chains, this beta chain is an off-target read, and its abundance has little meaning. The rearrangement joins TRBV7-9 to TRBJ2-5; perhaps TRBD1 as D (7 bases). The ends were cut back, 4 bases at V and 6 bases at J, with 15 bases in the middle. The CDR3 extends over 14 amino acids. The V gene's germline CDR1 is SEHNR and CDR2 FQNEAQ (reference sequence). The CDR3: CASSSVAGGKTQYF. For the CDR3, the DNA is TGTGCCAGCAGCTCCGTGGCAGGGGGGAAGACCCAGTACTTC.

This clonotype was detected many times. Being off target in a library aimed at alpha chains, this beta chain has a size of little meaning. V is TRBV29-1 and J is TRBJ2-3, with D possibly being TRBD1 (6 bases). The CDR3 contains 15 residues. Germline assignment: CDR1 SQVTM and CDR2 ANQGSEA. The ends were cut back, 2 bases at V and 2 bases at J, with 14 bases in the middle. The DNA of the CDR3 is TGCAGCGTTGAACCCGGGACATACGTCACAGATACGCAGTATTTT. Protein sequence: CSVEPGTYVTDTQYF.

This clonotype is medium-sized (0.01 to 0.1%) in the sample. Because the library targeted alpha chains, this beta chain is an off-target read whose size means little. V gene TRBV20-1 combines with J gene TRBJ2-7; D uncertain. In germline, CDR1 is DFQATT, CDR2 SNEGSKA (reference sequence). The CDR3 runs to 13 residues. Trimming took 7 bases from V and 2 from J, leaving 15 bases between them. This CDR3 is CSVGTGGAYEQYF. The CDR3 nucleotides are TGCAGTGTTGGTACGGGCGGAGCCTACGAGCAGTACTTC.

This clonotype is deemed medium-sized. Little can be read into the size of this beta chain, an off-target read in a library designed for alpha chains. The rearrangement links TRBV30 to TRBJ1-2; tentatively, D is TRBD1 (5 bases). There are 14 residues in the CDR3. Between the trimmed V and J ends, which lost 0 bases and 2 bases, there was a span of 10 bases. Germline CDR1 is GTSNPN and CDR2 is SVGIG (reference sequence). CDR3 sequence (DNA): TGTGCCTGGAGTGTTCGTCAGGGAAACTATGGCTACACCTTC. Its protein is CAWSVRQGNYGYTF.

About this clonotype itself: One junction end disagrees with the germline gene, perhaps due to a read error. This beta chain came through as a stray read in a library set up for alpha chains, and its size says little. The chain recombines TRBV20-1 with TRBJ1-6; D might be TRBD1 (5 bases). The CDR3 totals 13 residues. Germline V gene sequence: CDR1 DFQATT, CDR2 SNEGSKA (reference sequence). The CDR3 protein is CSARDRGSSSLHF. The CDR3 DNA follows: TGCAGTGCTAGAGATCGGGGGAGTTCATCCCTCCACTTT.

This clonotype was detected ten times or more. Within a library made for alpha chains, this beta chain is off target, and its count is uninformative. The rearrangement uses TRBV28 and TRBJ2-7; the D gene is possibly TRBD2 (5 bases). CDR1 and CDR2 from the germline V gene are MDHEN and SYDVKM. The ends were cut back, 11 bases at V and 0 bases at J, with 14 bases in the middle. The CDR3 spans 13 residues. The CDR3 is CAPRSGGSYEQYF. The CDR3 DNA reads TGTGCCCCCCGAAGCGGAGGCTCCTACGAGCAGTACTTC.

At least ten counts were recorded for this clonotype. Relative to the germline gene, one junction end is altered; a read error may explain this. This beta chain lies outside the target of a library built for alpha chains; its clone size means little. The rearrangement joins TRBV18 to TRBJ1-4; no definite D call. The germline gives CDR1 KGHSH, CDR2 LQKENI. This CDR3 is 14 amino acids long. This chain's CDR3 is CASSPQGVNEKLLF. CDR3 nucleotide sequence: TGTGCCAGCTCACCACAGGGTGTTAATGAAAAACTGCTTTTT. Full variable domain (missing parts from reference TRBV18 and TRBJ1-4): NAGVMQNPRHLVRRRGQEARLRCSPMKGHSHVYWYRQLPEEGLKFMVYLQKENIIDESGMPKERFSAEFPKEGPSILRIQQVVRGDSAAYFCASSPQGVNEKLLFGSGTQLSVL.

Relative to its sample, this clonotype is medium-sized. Since the library was made to target alpha chains, this beta chain is a stray read and its abundance is not meaningful. This chain uses TRBV6-5 with TRBJ1-3, with a possible D match to TRBD1 (5 bases). Germline V gives CDR1 MNHEY, CDR2 SVGAGI. V was clipped by 5 bases and J by 0 bases, with 11 bases between them. The CDR3 has 15 amino acids. CDR3 in amino acids: CASSRQHSSGNTIYF. The CDR3 region has the DNA TGTGCCAGCAGTCGACAGCATAGCTCTGGAAACACCATATATTTT.

This clonotype is categorized as medium-sized. A read error may account for a junction end that differs from germline. In a library made to pick up alpha chains, this beta chain is a stray read with a size that means little. The J gene is TRBJ2-1, the V gene TRBV28, with 10 bases lining up with TRBD2. The CDR3 is made up of 12 amino acids. Germline CDR1 and CDR2: MDHEN and SYDVKM. The CDR3 loop is CASRNLIGLADF. The CDR3 region has the DNA TGTGCCAGCAGAAATCTGATCGGACTAGCGGACTTC.

For this clonotype: The library was built for alpha chains, so this beta chain is an off-target read and its size means little. V and J are TRBV5-1 and TRBJ2-5, with 13 bases that match TRBD2. Germline V CDR1 and CDR2: SGHRS, YFSETQ. V lost 2 bases to trimming and J lost 3 bases; unmatched junction nucleotides: 1. The CDR3 has 15 residues. In DNA, the CDR3 is TGCGCCAGCAGCTTCGGGACTAGCGGGGAAGAGACCCAGTACTTC. As protein: CASSFGTSGEETQYF.

This clonotype is medium-sized in the sample. This beta chain is an unintended read in a library built for alpha chains; its size means little. The gene calls are TRBV14 and TRBJ2-7, with 8 bases that match TRBD2. J gave up 0 bases and V 6 bases, and 10 bases lay outside the gene matches. The CDR3 runs 16 residues. Germline CDR1 reads SGHDN; CDR2 reads FVKESK. CDR3 sequence (DNA): TGTGCCAGCAGTACGATCGGAGCGGGAGCCTCCTACGAGCAGTACTTC. It is translated as CASSTIGAGASYEQYF.

This clonotype is medium-sized by share. In a library made to pick up alpha chains, this beta chain is a stray read with a size that means little. The chain recombines TRBV7-2 with TRBJ1-2; no clear D gene. Trimming shortened V by 0 bases and J by 0 bases, and 5 bases separated the two germline ends. The germline V gene has CDR1 SGHTA and CDR2 FQGNSA. The length of the CDR3 is 14 residues. CDR3 loop: CASSLARANYGYTF. The DNA of the CDR3 is TGTGCCAGCAGCTTAGCGCGAGCTAACTATGGCTACACCTTC.

At least ten counts were recorded for this clonotype. This beta chain appears as a stray read in a library generated for alpha chains; its size is not informative. The V call is TRBV18, the J call TRBJ2-1; 13 bases line up with TRBD2. Unmatched junction bases numbered 7, after V lost 2 bases and J lost 12 bases. The V gene's germline CDR1 is KGHSH and CDR2 LQKENI. This CDR3 is built from 15 residues. The CDR3 coding sequence is TGTGCCAGCTCACCAAAAGGACTAGCGGGAGTCGGGCAGTTCTTC. This codes for CASSPKGLAGVGQFF.